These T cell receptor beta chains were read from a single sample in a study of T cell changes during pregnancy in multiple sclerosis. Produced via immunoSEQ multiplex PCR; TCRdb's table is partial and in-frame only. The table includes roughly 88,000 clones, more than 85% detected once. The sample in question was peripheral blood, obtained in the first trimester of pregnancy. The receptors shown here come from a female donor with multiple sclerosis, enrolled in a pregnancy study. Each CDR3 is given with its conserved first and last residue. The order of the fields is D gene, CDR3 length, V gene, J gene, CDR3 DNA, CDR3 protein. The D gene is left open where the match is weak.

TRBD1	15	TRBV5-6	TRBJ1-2	TGTGCCAGCAGCTTGGGAGGACAGGGGGGCCATGGCTACACCTTC	CASSLGGQGGHGYTF
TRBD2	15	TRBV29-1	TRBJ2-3	TGCAGCGTTGTTAGCGGGAGGGCTAGCACAGATACGCAGTATTTT	CSVVSGRASTDTQYF
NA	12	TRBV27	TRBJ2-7	TGTGCCAGCTCGTCTACCCCCTACGAGCAGTACTTC	CASSSTPYEQYF
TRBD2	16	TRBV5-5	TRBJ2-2	TGTGCCAGCAGCTTGATCGCGGGAGCAATCACCGGGGAGCTGTTTTTT	CASSLIAGAITGELFF
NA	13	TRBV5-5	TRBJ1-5	TGTGCCAGCAGCTTCCCCGGGGTTCAGCCCCAGCATTTT	CASSFPGVQPQHF
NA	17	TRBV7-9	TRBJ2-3	TGTGCCAGCAGCCCTAGGGGGGGCCTCACGGAGACAGATACGCAGTATTTT	CASSPRGGLTETDTQYF
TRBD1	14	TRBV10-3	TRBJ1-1	TGTGCCATCAGGGTTTTTACAGGGGGCACTGAAGCTTTCTTT	CAIRVFTGGTEAFF
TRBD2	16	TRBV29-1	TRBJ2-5	TGCAGCACAAGGCCCCGTCCGGCCCCGGGGGGAGAGACCCAGTACTTC	CSTRPRPAPGGETQYF
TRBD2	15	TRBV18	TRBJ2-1	TGTGCCAGCTCACTAAGCGGGAGCTCCTACAATGAGCAGTTCTTC	CASSLSGSSYNEQFF
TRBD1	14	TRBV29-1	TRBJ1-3	TGCAGCGTTGTCCCAGGGGGAGGTGGAAACACCATATATTTT	CSVVPGGGGNTIYF
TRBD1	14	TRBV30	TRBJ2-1	TGTGCCTGGTGGACAGGAAGCTCCTACAATGAGCAGTTCTTC	CAWWTGSSYNEQFF
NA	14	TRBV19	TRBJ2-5	TGTGCCAGTAGTACCCTATCCGATACAGAGACCCAGTACTTC	CASSTLSDTETQYF
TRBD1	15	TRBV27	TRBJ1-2	TGTGCCAGCACCATATCCGGGACAGGGTTCTATGGCTACACCTTC	CASTISGTGFYGYTF